This T cell receptor (beta chain) was sequenced in a study of beta chain features in type 1 diabetes. Of the isolated RNA, all was reverse transcribed, and so the sequenced material was expressed TCRB transcripts. Samples of naive, central memory and regulatory T cells yielded a mean of around 4 million reads. The table came from immunoSEQ multiplex PCR; TCRdb's copy has only in-frame clones and leaves some out. Among about 620,000 clones listed, around 15% were seen once. The germline CDR1 and CDR2 sequences are MNHEY and SMNVEV (reference sequence). V lost 5 bases, J lost 2 bases, and 12 bases lay in between. This CDR3 contains 14 residues. This clone was detected a few times. The antigen is not known. General study points: A definitive answer on HLA type influencing TCRB rearrangement was not reached here. Sequencing the cDNA could make cells with high TCR expression show up more than they should.

The receptor was derived from a man aged 18-30 years in good health. Sequenced material: naive CD4+ T cells from blood. This chain links TRBV27 with TRBJ1-2; D may be TRBD1 (5 bases). The CDR3 DNA is TGTGCCAGCAGTCCCCTGACAGACAACTATGGCTACACCTTC. Translating gives CASSPLTDNYGYTF.